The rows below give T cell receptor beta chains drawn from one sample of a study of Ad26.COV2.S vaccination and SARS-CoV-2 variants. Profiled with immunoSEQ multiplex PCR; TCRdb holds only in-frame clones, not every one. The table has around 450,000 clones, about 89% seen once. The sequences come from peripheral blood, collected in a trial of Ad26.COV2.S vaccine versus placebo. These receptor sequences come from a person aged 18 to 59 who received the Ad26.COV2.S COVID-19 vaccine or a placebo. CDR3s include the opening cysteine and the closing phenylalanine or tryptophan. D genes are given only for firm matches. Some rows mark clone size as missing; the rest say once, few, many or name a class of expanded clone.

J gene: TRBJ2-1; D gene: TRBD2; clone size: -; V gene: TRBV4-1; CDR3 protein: CASSQVAGLATYEQFF; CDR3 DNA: TGCGCCAGCAGCCAAGTCGCAGGACTAGCGACGTATGAGCAGTTCTTC
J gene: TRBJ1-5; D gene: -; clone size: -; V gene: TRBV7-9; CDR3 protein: CASSPGPQPQHF; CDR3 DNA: TGTGCCAGCAGCCCCGGGCCGCAGCCCCAGCATTTT
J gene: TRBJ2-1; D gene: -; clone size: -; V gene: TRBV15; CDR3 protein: CATSRVSEGNEQFF; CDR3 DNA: TGTGCCACCAGCAGAGTGTCAGAGGGCAATGAGCAGTTCTTC
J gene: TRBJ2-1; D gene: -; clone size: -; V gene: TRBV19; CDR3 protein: CASVADAYNEQFF; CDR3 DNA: TGTGCCAGCGTAGCGGATGCCTACAATGAGCAGTTCTTC
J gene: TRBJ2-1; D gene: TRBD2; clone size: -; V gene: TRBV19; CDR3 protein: CASSTGSGRVSYNEQFF; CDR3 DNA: TGTGCCAGTAGTACGGGGAGCGGGAGGGTCTCCTACAATGAGCAGTTCTTC
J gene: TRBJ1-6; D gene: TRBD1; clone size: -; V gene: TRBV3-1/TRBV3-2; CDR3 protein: CASSQGQGITPLHF; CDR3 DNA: TGTGCCAGCAGCCAAGGACAGGGGATAACACCCCTCCACTTT
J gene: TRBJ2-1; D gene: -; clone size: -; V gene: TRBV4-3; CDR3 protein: CASSQDGGHLYNEQFF; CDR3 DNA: TGCGCCAGCAGCCAAGATGGGGGACACCTATACAATGAGCAGTTCTTC
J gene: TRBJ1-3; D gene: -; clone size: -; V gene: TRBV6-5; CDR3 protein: CASSYSWQFSGNTIYF; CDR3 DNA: TGTGCCAGCAGTTACTCGTGGCAGTTCTCTGGAAACACCATATATTTT
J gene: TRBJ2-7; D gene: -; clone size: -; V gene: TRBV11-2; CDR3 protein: CASSLYSSPYEQYF; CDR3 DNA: TGTGCCAGCAGCTTATATTCCAGTCCCTACGAGCAGTACTTC
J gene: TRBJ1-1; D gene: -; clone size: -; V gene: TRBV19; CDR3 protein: CASMPWGGGNTEAFF; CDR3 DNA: TGTGCCAGTATGCCCTGGGGAGGGGGAAACACTGAAGCTTTCTTT
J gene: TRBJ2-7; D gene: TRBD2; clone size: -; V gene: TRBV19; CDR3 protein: CASSPSGNYAFYEQYF; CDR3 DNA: TGTGCCAGTAGCCCTAGCGGGAATTATGCCTTCTACGAGCAGTACTTC
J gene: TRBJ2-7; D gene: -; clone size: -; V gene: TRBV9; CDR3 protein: CASSVDGRSYEQYF; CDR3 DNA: TGTGCCAGCAGCGTAGACGGCAGGTCCTACGAGCAGTACTTC
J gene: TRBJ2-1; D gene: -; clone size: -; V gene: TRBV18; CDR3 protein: CASSPAAPVLGVQFF; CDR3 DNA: TGTGCCAGCTCACCAGCGGCCCCCGTACTTGGCGTGCAGTTCTTC
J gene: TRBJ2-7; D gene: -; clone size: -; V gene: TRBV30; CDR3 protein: CAWSVTHYEQYF; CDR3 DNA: TGTGCCTGGAGTGTAACCCACTACGAGCAGTACTTC
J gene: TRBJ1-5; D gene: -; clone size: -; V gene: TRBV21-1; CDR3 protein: CASSGFPGQTNNQPQHF; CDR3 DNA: TGTGCCAGCAGCGGATTTCCGGGACAGACTAACAATCAGCCCCAGCATTTT
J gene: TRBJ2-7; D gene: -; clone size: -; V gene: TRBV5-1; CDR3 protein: CASSLDTYEQYF; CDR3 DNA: TGCGCCAGCAGCTTGGATACCTACGAGCAGTACTTC
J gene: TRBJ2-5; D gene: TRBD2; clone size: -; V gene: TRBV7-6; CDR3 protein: CASSTGTSGGPDQYF; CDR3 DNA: TGTGCCAGCAGCACCGGGACTAGCGGGGGGCCCGACCAGTACTTC
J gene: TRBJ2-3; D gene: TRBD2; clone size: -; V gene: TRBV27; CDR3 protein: CASSPSSGGAGTQYF; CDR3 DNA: TGTGCCAGCAGTCCTAGCAGCGGGGGGGCTGGGACGCAGTATTTT
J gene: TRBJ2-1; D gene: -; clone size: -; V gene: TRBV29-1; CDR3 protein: CSVATGISDEQFF; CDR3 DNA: TGCAGCGTTGCGACAGGAATATCGGATGAGCAGTTCTTC
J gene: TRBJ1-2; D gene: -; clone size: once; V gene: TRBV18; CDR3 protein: CASSPGPNYGYTF; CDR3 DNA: TGTGCCAGCTCACCCGGCCCGAACTATGGCTACACCTTC
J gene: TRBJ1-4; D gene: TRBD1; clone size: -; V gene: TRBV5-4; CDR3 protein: CASSLGGTGNEKLFF; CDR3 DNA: TGTGCCAGCAGCTTGGGGGGGACAGGGAATGAAAAACTGTTTTTT
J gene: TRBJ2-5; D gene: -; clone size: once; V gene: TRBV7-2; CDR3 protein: CASSPSAGSGETQYF; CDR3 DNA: TGTGCCAGCAGCCCCTCCGCCGGGTCGGGCGAGACCCAGTACTTC
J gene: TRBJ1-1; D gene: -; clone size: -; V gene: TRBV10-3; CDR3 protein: CAISGYGGGNTEAFF; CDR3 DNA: TGTGCCATCAGTGGGTACGGGGGTGGAAACACTGAAGCTTTCTTT
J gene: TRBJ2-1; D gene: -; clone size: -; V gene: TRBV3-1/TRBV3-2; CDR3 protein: CASSQDYYWEQFF; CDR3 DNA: TGTGCCAGCAGCCAAGACTACTATTGGGAGCAGTTCTTC
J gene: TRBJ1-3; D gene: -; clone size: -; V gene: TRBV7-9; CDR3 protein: CASSLELRNTIYF; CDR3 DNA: TGTGCCAGCAGCTTAGAGCTGAGAAACACCATATATTTT
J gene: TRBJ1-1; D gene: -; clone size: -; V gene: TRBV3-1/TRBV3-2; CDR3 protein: CASSQGGGTAFF; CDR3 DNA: TGTGCCAGCAGCCAAGGGGGAGGGACGGCTTTCTTT
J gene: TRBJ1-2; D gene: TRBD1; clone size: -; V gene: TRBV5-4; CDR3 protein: CASRQTGEFGYTF; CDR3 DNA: TGTGCCAGCAGACAGACAGGGGAGTTTGGCTACACCTTC
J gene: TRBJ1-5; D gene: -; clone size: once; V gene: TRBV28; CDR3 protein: CASSLLDSGQPQHF; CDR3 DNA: TGTGCCAGCAGTTTATTGGACAGTGGGCAGCCCCAGCATTTT
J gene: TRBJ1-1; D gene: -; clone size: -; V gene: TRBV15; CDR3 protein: CATSREMNTEAFF; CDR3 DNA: TGTGCCACCAGCAGAGAAATGAACACTGAAGCTTTCTTT
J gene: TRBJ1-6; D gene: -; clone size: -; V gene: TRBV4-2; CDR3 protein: CASSPKYSYNSPLHF; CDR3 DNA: TGTGCCAGCAGCCCGAAATACTCCTATAATTCACCCCTCCACTTT
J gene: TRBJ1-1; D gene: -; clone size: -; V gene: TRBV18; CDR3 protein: CASSLWGNTEAFF; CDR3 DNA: TGTGCCAGCTCACTCTGGGGGAACACTGAAGCTTTCTTT
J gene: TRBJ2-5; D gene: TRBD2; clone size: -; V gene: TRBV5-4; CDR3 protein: CASSLGLAGGQETQYF; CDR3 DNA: TGTGCCAGCAGCTTGGGACTAGCGGGAGGGCAAGAGACCCAGTACTTC
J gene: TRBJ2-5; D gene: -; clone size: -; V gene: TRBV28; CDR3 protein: CASSYSPSQETQYF; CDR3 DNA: TGTGCCAGCAGCTACTCCCCCAGTCAAGAGACCCAGTACTTC
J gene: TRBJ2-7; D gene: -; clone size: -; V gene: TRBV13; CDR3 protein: CASSLGRTGTPDEQYF; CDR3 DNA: TGTGCCAGCAGCTTAGGCCGCACCGGGACCCCAGACGAGCAGTACTTC